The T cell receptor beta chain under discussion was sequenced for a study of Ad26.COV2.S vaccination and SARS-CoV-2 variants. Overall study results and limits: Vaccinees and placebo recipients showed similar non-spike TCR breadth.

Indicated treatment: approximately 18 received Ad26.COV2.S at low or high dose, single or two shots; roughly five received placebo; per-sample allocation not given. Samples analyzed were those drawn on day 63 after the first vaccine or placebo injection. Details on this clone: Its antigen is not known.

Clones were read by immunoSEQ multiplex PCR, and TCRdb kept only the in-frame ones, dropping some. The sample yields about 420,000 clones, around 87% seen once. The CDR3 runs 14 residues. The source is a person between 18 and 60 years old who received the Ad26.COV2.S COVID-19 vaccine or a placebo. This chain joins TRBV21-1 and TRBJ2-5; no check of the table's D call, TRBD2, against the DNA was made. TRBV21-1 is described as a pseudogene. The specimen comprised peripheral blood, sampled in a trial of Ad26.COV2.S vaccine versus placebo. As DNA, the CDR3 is TGTGCCAGCAGCAAACTTCGGGGAGCAGAGACCCAGTACTTC. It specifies CASSKLRGAETQYF.